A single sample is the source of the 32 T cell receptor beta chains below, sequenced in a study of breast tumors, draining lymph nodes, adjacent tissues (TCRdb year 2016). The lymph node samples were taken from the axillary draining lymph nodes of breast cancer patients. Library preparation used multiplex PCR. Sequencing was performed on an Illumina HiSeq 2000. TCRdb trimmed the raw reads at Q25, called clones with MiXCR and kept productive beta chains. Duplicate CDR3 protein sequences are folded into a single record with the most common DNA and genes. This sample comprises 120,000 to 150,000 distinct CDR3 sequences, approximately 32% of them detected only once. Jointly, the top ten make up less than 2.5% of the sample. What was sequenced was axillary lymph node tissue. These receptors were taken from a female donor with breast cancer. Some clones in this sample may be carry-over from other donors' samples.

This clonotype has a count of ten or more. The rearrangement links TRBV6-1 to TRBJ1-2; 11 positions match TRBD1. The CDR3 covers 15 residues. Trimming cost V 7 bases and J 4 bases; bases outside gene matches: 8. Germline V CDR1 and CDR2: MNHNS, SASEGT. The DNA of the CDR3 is TGTGCCAGCATCCCCGGGACAGGGGGTATCTATGGCTACACCTTC. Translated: CASIPGTGGIYGYTF.

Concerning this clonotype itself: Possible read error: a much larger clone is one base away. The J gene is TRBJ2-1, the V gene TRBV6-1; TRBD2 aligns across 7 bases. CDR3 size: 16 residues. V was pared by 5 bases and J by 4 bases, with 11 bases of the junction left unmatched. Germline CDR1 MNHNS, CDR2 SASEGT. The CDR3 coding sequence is TGTGCCAGCAGTCCGACTAGAAGCGGGACGTACAATGAGCAGTTCTTC. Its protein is CASSPTRSGTYNEQFF.

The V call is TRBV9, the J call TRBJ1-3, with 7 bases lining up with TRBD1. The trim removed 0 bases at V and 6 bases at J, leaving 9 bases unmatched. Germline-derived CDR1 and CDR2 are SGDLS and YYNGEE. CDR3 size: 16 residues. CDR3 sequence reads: CASSVASQGVENTIYF. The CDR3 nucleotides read TGTGCCAGCAGCGTAGCTTCTCAGGGGGTTGAAAACACCATATATTTT. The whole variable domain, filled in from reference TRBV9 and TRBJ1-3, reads DSGVTQTPKHLITATGQRVTLRCSPRSGDLSVYWYQQSLDQGLQFLIQYYNGEERAKGNILERFSAQQFPDLHSELNLSSLELGDSALYFCASSVASQGVENTIYFGEGSWLTVV.

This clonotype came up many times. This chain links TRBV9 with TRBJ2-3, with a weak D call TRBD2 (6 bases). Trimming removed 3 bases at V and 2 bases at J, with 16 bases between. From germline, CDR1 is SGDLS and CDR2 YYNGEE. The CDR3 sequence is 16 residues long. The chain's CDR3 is CASSAAGTLITDTQYF. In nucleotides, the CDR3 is TGTGCCAGCAGCGCCGCCGGGACTCTTATCACAGATACGCAGTATTTT.

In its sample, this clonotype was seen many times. The CDR3 spells CATSRDGNTGELFF. The CDR3 coding sequence is TGTGCCACCAGCAGAGACGGGAACACCGGGGAGCTGTTTTTT. This chain connects TRBV15 to TRBJ2-2; D not certain. The CDR3 loop spans 14 amino acids. V was clipped by 0 bases and J by 1 base, with 3 bases between them. Germline V gene lookup returns CDR1 LNHNV and CDR2 YYDKDF (reference sequence).

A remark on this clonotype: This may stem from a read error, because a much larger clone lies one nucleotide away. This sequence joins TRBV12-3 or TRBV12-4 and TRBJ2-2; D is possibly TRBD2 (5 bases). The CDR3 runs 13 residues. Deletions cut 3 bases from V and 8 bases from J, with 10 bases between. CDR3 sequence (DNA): TGTGCCAGCAGTTTCGTAGGCGGGGGGGAGCTGTTTTTT. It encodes CASSFVGGGELFF.

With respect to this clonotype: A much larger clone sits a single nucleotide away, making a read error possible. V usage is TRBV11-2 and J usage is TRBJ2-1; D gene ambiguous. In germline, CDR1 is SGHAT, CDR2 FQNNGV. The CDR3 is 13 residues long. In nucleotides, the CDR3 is TGTGCCAGCAGCTTGGCCGGCTACACTGAGCAGTTCTTC. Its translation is CASSLAGYTEQFF.

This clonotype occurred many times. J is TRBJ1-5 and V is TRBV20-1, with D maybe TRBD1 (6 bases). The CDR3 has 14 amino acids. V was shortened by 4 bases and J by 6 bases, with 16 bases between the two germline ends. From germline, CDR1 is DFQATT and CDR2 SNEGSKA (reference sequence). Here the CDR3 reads CSATTGGYSQPQHF. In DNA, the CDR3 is TGCAGTGCTACGACCGGGGGCTACTCTCAGCCCCAGCATTTT.

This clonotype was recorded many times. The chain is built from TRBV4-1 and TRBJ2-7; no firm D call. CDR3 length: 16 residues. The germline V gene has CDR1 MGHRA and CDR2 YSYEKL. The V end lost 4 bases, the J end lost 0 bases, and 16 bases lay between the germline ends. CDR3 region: CASSLTVYFPSYEQYF. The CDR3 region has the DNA TGCGCCAGCAGCCTAACGGTGTATTTCCCCTCCTACGAGCAGTACTTC.

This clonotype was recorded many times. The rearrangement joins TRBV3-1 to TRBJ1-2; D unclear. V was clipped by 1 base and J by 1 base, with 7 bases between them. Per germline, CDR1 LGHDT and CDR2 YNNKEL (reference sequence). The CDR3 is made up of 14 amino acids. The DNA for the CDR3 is TGTGCCAGCAGCCAAGGACTGGGTAACTATGGCTACACCTTC. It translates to CASSQGLGNYGYTF.

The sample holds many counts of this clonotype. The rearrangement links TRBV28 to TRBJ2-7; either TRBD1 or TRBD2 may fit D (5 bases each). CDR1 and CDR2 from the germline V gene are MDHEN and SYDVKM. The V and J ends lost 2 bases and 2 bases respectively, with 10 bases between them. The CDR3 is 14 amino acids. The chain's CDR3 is CASSLGTKTYEQYF. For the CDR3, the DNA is TGTGCCAGCAGTTTAGGGACGAAGACCTACGAGCAGTACTTC.

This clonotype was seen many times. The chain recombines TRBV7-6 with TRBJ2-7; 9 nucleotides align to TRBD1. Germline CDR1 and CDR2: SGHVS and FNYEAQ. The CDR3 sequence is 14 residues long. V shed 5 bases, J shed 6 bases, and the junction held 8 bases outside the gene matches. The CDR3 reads CASSPGTGLGEQYF. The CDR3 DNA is TGTGCCAGCAGCCCCGGGACAGGGCTTGGCGAGCAGTACTTC.

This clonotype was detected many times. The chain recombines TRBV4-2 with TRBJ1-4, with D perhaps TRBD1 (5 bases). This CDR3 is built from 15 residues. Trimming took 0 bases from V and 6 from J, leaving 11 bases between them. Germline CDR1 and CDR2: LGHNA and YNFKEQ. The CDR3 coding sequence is TGTGCCAGCAGCCAAGATGGGTGGGGGTATGAAAAACTGTTTTTT. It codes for CASSQDGWGYEKLFF.

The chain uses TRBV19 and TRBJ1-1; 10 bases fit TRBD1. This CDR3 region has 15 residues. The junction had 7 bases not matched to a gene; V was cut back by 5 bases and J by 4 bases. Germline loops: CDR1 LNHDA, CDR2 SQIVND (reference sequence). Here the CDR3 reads CASSLGTGVGTEAFF. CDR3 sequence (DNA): TGTGCCAGTAGTCTCGGGACAGGGGTTGGCACTGAAGCTTTCTTT.

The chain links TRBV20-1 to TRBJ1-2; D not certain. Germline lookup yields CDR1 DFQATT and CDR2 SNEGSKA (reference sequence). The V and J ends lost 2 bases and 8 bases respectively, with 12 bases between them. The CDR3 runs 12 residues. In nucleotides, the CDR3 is TGCAGTGCTAGAATCTGGGGAGTAGGCTACACCTTC. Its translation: CSARIWGVGYTF.

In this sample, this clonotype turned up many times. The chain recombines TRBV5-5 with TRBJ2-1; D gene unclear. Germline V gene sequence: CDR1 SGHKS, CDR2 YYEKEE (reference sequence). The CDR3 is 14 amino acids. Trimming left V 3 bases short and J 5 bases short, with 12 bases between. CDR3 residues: CASSYYGRNNEQFF. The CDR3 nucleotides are TGTGCCAGCAGCTACTACGGACGGAACAATGAGCAGTTCTTC.

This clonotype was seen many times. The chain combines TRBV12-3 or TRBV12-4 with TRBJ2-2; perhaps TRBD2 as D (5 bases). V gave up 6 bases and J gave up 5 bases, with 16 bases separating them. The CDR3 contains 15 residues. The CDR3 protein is CASRPEAGITGELFF. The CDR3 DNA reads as TGTGCCAGCAGACCAGAGGCGGGTATAACCGGGGAGCTGTTTTTT.

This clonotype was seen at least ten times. CDR3 loop: CASSQESRGRTNEKLFF. The DNA of the CDR3 is TGTGCCAGCAGCCAAGAATCCAGGGGCCGGACTAATGAAAAACTGTTTTTT. The chain carries TRBV3-1 and TRBJ1-4; tentative D call: TRBD1 (6 bases). Trimming took 0 bases from V and 2 from J, leaving 13 bases between them. CDR1 is LGHDT, CDR2 YNNKEL, per germline (reference sequence). The CDR3 totals 17 residues.

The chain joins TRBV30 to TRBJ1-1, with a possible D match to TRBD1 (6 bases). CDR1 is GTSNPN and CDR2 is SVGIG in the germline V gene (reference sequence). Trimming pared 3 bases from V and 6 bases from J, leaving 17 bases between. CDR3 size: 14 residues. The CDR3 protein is CAWRRNRVYPEAFF. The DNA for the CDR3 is TGTGCCTGGAGGAGGAACAGGGTCTATCCTGAAGCTTTCTTT.

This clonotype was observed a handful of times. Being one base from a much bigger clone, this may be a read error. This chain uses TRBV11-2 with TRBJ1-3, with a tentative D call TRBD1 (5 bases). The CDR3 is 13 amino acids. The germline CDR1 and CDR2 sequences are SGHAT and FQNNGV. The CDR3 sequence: CASSIDRGTTIYF. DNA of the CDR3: TGTGCCAGCAGCATAGACAGAGGAACCACCATATATTTT.

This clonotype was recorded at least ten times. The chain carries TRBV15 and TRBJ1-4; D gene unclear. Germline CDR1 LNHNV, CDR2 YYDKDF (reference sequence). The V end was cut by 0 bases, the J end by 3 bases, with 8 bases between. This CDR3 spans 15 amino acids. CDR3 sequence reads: CATSREGGPNEKLFF. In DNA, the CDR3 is TGTGCCACCAGCAGAGAAGGCGGACCTAATGAAAAACTGTTTTTT.

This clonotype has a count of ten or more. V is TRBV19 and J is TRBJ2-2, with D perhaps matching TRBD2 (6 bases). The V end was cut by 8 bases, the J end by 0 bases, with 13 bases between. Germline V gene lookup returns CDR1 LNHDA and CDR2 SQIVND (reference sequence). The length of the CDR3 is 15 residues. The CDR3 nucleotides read TGTGCCAGTGGAGGGCGTAACACGAACACCGGGGAGCTGTTTTTT. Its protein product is CASGGRNTNTGELFF.

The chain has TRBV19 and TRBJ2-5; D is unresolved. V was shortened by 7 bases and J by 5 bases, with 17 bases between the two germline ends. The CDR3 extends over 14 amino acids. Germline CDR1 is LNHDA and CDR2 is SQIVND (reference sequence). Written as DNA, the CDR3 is TGTGCCAGTAATTTTATGAACACCGGGGAGACCCAGTACTTC. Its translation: CASNFMNTGETQYF.

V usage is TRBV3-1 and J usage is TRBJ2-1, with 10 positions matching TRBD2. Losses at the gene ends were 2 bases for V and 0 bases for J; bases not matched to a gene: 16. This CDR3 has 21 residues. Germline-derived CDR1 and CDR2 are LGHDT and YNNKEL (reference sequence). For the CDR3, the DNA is TGTGCCAGCAGCCAATTCACCGGGACTAGCGAGGGTTTGGGCTCCTACAATGAGCAGTTCTTC. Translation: CASSQFTGTSEGLGSYNEQFF.

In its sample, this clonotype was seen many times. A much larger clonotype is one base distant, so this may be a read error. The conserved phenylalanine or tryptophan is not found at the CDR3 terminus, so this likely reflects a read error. DNA for the CDR3: TGTGCTAGCAGCTTAGCTGGGTTGGGAGAGACCCAGTACCTC. Translating gives CASSLAGLGETQYL. V usage is TRBV7-7 and J usage is TRBJ2-5; D is unresolved. The CDR3 has 14 amino acids. CDR1 and CDR2 (germline): SSHAT, FNYEAQ (reference sequence).

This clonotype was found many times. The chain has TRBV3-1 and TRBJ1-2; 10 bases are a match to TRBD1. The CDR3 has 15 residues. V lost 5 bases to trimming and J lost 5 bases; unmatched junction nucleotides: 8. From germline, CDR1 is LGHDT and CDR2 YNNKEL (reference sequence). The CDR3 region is CASSFRDRGGYGYTF. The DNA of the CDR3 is TGTGCCAGCAGCTTCCGGGACAGGGGTGGATATGGCTACACCTTC.

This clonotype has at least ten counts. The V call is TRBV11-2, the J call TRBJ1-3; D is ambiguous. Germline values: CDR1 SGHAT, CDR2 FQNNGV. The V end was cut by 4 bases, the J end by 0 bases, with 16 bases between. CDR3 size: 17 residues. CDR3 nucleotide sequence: TGTGCCAGCAGCTCCCGGCCCCTCAGCTTCTCTGGAAACACCATATATTTT. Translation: CASSSRPLSFSGNTIYF.

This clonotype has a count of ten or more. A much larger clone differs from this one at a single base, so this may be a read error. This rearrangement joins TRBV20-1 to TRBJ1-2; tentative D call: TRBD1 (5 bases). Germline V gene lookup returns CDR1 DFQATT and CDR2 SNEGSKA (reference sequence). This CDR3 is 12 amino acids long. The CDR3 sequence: CSARDLRGGSTF. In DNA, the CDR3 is TGCAGTGCTAGAGATCTGAGGGGAGGCTCCACCTTC.

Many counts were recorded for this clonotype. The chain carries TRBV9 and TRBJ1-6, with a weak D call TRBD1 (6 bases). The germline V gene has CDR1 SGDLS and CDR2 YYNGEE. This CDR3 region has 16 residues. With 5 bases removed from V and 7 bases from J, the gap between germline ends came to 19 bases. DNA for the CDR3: TGTGCCAGCAGTCCCGTCCCTTGGACAGCCAATTCACCCCTCCACTTT. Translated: CASSPVPWTANSPLHF.

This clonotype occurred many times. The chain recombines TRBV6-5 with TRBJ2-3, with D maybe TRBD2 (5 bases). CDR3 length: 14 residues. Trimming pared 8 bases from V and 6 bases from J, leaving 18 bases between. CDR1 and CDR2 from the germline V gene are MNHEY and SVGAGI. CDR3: CASSEGAAHDTQYF. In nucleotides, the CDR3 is TGTGCCAGCTCCGAGGGTGCTGCACACGATACGCAGTATTTT.

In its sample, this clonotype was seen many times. The CDR3 DNA is TGCGCCAGCAGCTTGGCTTTGGGGCAAAATGAAAAACTGTTTTTT. This gives the protein CASSLALGQNEKLFF. V gene TRBV5-1 combines with J gene TRBJ1-4; the D gene is possibly TRBD1 (5 bases). The V and J ends lost 0 bases and 5 bases respectively, with 11 bases between them. Per the germline V gene, CDR1 is SGHRS and CDR2 is YFSETQ. This CDR3 contains 15 residues.

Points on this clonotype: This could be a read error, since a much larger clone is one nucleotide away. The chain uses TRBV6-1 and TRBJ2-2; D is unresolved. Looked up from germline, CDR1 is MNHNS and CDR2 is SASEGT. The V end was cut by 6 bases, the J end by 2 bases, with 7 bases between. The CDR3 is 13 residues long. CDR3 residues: CASRRINTGELFF. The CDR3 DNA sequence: TGTGCCAGCAGGCGGATTAACACCGGGGAGCTGTTTTTT.